A single sample gave rise to the 22 T cell receptor beta chains below, sequenced in a study of T cell clones after liver transplantation. The method was immunoSEQ multiplex PCR; TCRdb's version includes in-frame clones alone and lacks a portion of them. The sample yields 72,000 or so clones, over 80% seen once. Sequences were derived from CD4+ T cells from blood, sampled at the 22-month timepoint. The receptors shown here come from a human patient who received a liver transplant. The graft donor may have given rise to some T cells.

This chain links TRBV5-1 with TRBJ1-1; no clear D. From germline, CDR1 is SGHRS and CDR2 YFSETQ. The CDR3 loop spans 14 amino acids. Deletions cut 0 bases from V and 5 bases from J, with 11 bases between. The CDR3 DNA reads as TGCGCCAGCAGCTTGGGTGTCTCGCGGACTGAAGCTTTCTTT. Amino acids: CASSLGVSRTEAFF.

This clone was seen a few times. The chain joins TRBV27 to TRBJ1-5; no reliable D call. In germline, CDR1 is MNHEY, CDR2 SMNVEV (reference sequence). Trimming took 8 bases from V and 4 from J, leaving 9 bases between them. The CDR3 is 12 amino acids. The CDR3 DNA reads as TGTGCCAGCCGGACTGGAAATCAGCCCCAGCATTTT. Its protein product is CASRTGNQPQHF.

The chain links TRBV6-5 to TRBJ2-2, with D unclear. Trimming stripped 9 bases from V and 0 bases from J, with 2 bases between. Per germline, CDR1 MNHEY and CDR2 SVGAGI. CDR3 length: 11 amino acids. The CDR3 sequence is CASSNTGELFF. The CDR3 nucleotides read TGTGCCAGTTCGAACACCGGGGAGCTGTTTTTT.

This chain connects TRBV4-1 to TRBJ2-7; D is perhaps TRBD1 (7 bases). CDR3 length: 16 residues. CDR1 MGHRA and CDR2 YSYEKL come from the germline V gene. The ends were cut back, 3 bases at V and 6 bases at J, with 21 bases in the middle. CDR3 amino acids: CASSQARVPGGLEQYF. The CDR3 DNA follows: TGCGCCAGCAGCCAGGCAAGGGTGCCAGGGGGGCTCGAGCAGTACTTC.

This clone was recorded once. The V call is TRBV28, the J call TRBJ2-1, with D possibly being TRBD1 or TRBD2 (7 bases each). The length of the CDR3 is 15 residues. The germline gives CDR1 MDHEN, CDR2 SYDVKM. V was pared by 6 bases and J by 3 bases, with 15 bases between. This chain's CDR3 is CASRGGDRYYNEQFF. The CDR3 DNA reads as TGTGCCAGCAGGGGGGGGGACAGATACTACAATGAGCAGTTCTTC.

The chain couples TRBV18 to TRBJ2-7, with TRBD1 identical over 7 bases. The CDR3 runs to 15 residues. Germline CDR1 reads KGHSH; CDR2 reads LQKENI. The V segment lost 2 bases and the J segment 2 bases; nucleotides outside the gene matches: 6. The CDR3 loop is CASSPDRERPYEQYF. The CDR3 DNA is TGTGCCAGCTCACCAGACAGGGAAAGACCCTACGAGCAGTACTTC.

CDR3 nucleotide sequence: TGCAGCGTTGTTGAGGGCCAAGAGACCCAGTACTTC. It codes for CSVVEGQETQYF. This sequence joins TRBV29-1 and TRBJ2-5, with D perhaps TRBD2 (5 bases). The CDR3 loop spans 12 amino acids. From germline, CDR1 is SQVTM and CDR2 ANQGSEA. The V gene lost 4 bases and the J gene lost 1 base, with 7 bases spanning the gap.

The chain uses TRBV7-3 and TRBJ2-5; D is possibly TRBD1 (6 bases). Germline V CDR1 and CDR2: SGHTA, FQGTGA. Trimming took 0 bases from V and 0 from J, leaving 8 bases between them. The CDR3 is 15 amino acids. The DNA of the CDR3 is TGTGCCAGCAGCTTAACAGGGACATACCAAGAGACCCAGTACTTC. This sequence encodes CASSLTGTYQETQYF.

The chain recombines TRBV7-2 with TRBJ2-3, with D possibly being TRBD2 (5 bases). CDR1 SGHTA and CDR2 FQGNSA come from the germline V gene. The CDR3 length is 15 residues. V was pared by 6 bases and J by 5 bases, with 18 bases between. CDR3 nucleotide sequence: TGTGCCAGCAGACTACTAGTTGGTTTGGAAGATACGCAGTATTTT. Translated: CASRLLVGLEDTQYF.

This chain links TRBV4-3 with TRBJ2-5; tentative D call: TRBD2 (5 bases). Germline V gene lookup returns CDR1 LGHNA and CDR2 YSLEER. This CDR3 is built from 14 residues. Trimming pared 3 bases from V and 2 bases from J, leaving 10 bases between. The CDR3 DNA sequence: TGCGCCAGCAGCCAGACTATCTTTCAAGAGACCCAGTACTTC. Its translation is CASSQTIFQETQYF.

CDR3 amino acids: CASSLGFGAQPQHF. In DNA, the CDR3 is TGCGCCAGCAGCTTGGGTTTTGGGGCCCAGCCCCAGCATTTT. V gene TRBV5-1 combines with J gene TRBJ1-5, with D possibly matching TRBD1 (5 bases). V was shortened by 0 bases and J by 7 bases, with 11 bases between the two germline ends. This CDR3 spans 14 amino acids. Germline values: CDR1 SGHRS, CDR2 YFSETQ.

This clone was recorded once. V usage is TRBV25-1 and J usage is TRBJ1-1, with TRBD1 as a possible D gene (5 bases). The CDR3 extends over 15 amino acids. Germline lookup yields CDR1 MGHDK and CDR2 SYGVNS. The V and J ends lost 5 bases and 4 bases respectively, with 17 bases between them. The CDR3 DNA sequence: TGTGCCAGCAGTCCCCAGAGACAGCTATTCACTGAAGCTTTCTTT. Translation: CASSPQRQLFTEAFF.

This clone was recorded only once. The gene calls are TRBV11-1 and TRBJ1-3; 7 nucleotides agree with TRBD1. The germline CDR1 and CDR2 sequences are SGHAT and FQDESV (reference sequence). Losses at the gene ends were 5 bases for V and 0 bases for J; bases not matched to a gene: 7. The CDR3 consists of 16 residues. DNA for the CDR3: TGTGCCAGCAGCCTAGGACAGGCGTTCTCTGGAAACACCATATATTTT. It yields the protein CASSLGQAFSGNTIYF. The whole variable domain, remainder taken from reference TRBV11-1 and TRBJ1-3, is EAEVAQSPRYKITEKSQAVAFWCDPISGHATLYWYRQILGQGPELLVQFQDESVVDDSQLPKDRFSAERLKGVDSTLKIQPAELGDSAMYLCASSLGQAFSGNTIYFGEGSWLTVV.

The J gene is TRBJ2-1, the V gene TRBV4-3; 13 bases map to TRBD2. CDR1 LGHNA and CDR2 YSLEER come from the germline V gene. The ends lost 4 bases at V and 8 bases at J; junction bases unmatched: 5. The CDR3 covers 15 residues. CDR3 sequence (DNA): TGCGCCAGCAGCCCTGGACTAGCGGGAGCATATGAGCAGTTCTTC. This sequence encodes CASSPGLAGAYEQFF.

This sequence joins TRBV5-4 and TRBJ2-4, with D possibly TRBD1 on 5 matching bases. Deletions cut 2 bases from V and 0 bases from J, with 12 bases between. Germline V gene sequence: CDR1 SGHNT, CDR2 YYREEE (reference sequence). CDR3 size: 16 residues. The CDR3 DNA follows: TGTGCCAGCAGCTTTGGGGCGACCATAGCCAAAAACATTCAGTACTTC. Protein sequence: CASSFGATIAKNIQYF.

The chain combines TRBV11-3 with TRBJ2-5, with D perhaps TRBD2 (6 bases). This CDR3 is 13 amino acids long. In germline, CDR1 is SGHNT, CDR2 YENEEA. Trimming left V 4 bases short and J 4 bases short, with 10 bases between. CDR3 coding DNA: TGTGCCAGCAGCTCACGGGGGTCAGAGACCCAGTACTTC. Translated: CASSSRGSETQYF.

V gene TRBV11-2 combines with J gene TRBJ2-7; TRBD1 aligns across 10 bases. Germline trimming cut 1 base from V and 4 bases from J; bases unmatched to any gene: 4. Germline loops: CDR1 SGHAT, CDR2 FQNNGV. The length of the CDR3 is 15 residues. CDR3 sequence (DNA): TGTGCCAGCAGCTTAGGGACAGGGGGAGGGTACGAGCAGTACTTC. It specifies CASSLGTGGGYEQYF.

This sequence joins TRBV30 and TRBJ1-1; D is unresolved. From germline, CDR1 is GTSNPN and CDR2 SVGIG (reference sequence). V lost 0 bases to trimming and J lost 3 bases, with 8 bases between them. The CDR3 runs to 13 residues. The CDR3 region is CAWSVGSHTEAFF. CDR3 nucleotides: TGTGCCTGGAGTGTAGGTTCCCACACTGAAGCTTTCTTT.

There are a few counts of this clone. The chain combines TRBV7-2 with TRBJ1-5; 7 nucleotides line up with TRBD1. J was trimmed by 6 bases and V by 5 bases; bases with no gene match: 10. The CDR3 extends over 15 amino acids. CDR1 and CDR2 from the germline V gene are SGHTA and FQGNSA. In DNA, the CDR3 is TGTGCCAGCAGCACACGACAGGGATCGGTTCAGCCCCAGCATTTT. This sequence encodes CASSTRQGSVQPQHF.

The chain recombines TRBV27 with TRBJ1-5; 9 positions match TRBD1. After removal of 6 bases from V and 7 bases from J, the junction contained 10 bases not matched to a gene. Germline V gives CDR1 MNHEY, CDR2 SMNVEV (reference sequence). This CDR3 region has 15 residues. In nucleotides, the CDR3 is TGTGCCAGCAGATTACAGGGGGCTCTACAACAGCCCCAGCATTTT. Its protein is CASRLQGALQQPQHF.

Comment on this clone: Germline is not matched at one junction end, which may reflect a read error. The V and J genes are TRBV11-1 and TRBJ2-5, with a weak D call TRBD1 (6 bases). This CDR3 region has 16 residues. Germline V gene sequence: CDR1 SGHAT, CDR2 FQDESV (reference sequence). The CDR3 loop reads CASSVAMGATQETQYF. Here the CDR3 DNA reads TGTGCCAGCAGCGTAGCGATGGGGGCGACCCAAGAGACCCAGTACTTC.

This clone was counted between two and nine times. The V call is TRBV21-1, the J call TRBJ2-7; the tabulated D call, TRBD1, remains unverified against the DNA. TRBV21-1 is termed a pseudogene. The CDR3 is made up of 15 amino acids. CDR3 sequence (DNA): TGTGCCTGCGGCTTACAGGGAGCCGGGTCCTACGAGCAGTACTTC. As protein: CACGLQGAGSYEQYF.